These T cell receptor beta chains were read from a single sample in a study of blood T cell repertoires in COVID-19. Some clones are missing from TCRdb's copy, which holds only in-frame ones; the method was immunoSEQ multiplex PCR. Here the sample spans about 77,000 clones, around four fifths being singletons. The sequenced sample was peripheral blood. The receptor source for this set is a man in his 60s with acute or convalescent COVID-19. The CDR3 runs from the conserved cysteine through the conserved F or W. The D gene is left open where the match is weak. For some rows the clone size is stated as once, few or many, or as a class when expanded; others skip it.

j_call,cdr3_length,v_call,clone_size,d_call,cdr3_nt,cdr3_aa
TRBJ1-2,15,TRBV3-1/TRBV3-2,.,TRBD1,TGTGCCAGCAGCCAATGGTCAGGGGGGAAATATGGCTACACCTTC,CASSQWSGGKYGYTF
TRBJ2-1,14,TRBV18,.,TRBD1,TGTGCCAGCTCAACAAGGACAGGGGACAATGAGCAGTTCTTC,CASSTRTGDNEQFF
TRBJ2-1,16,TRBV30,once,TRBD2,TGTGCCTGGAGTGCAAACCTGGGACTAGCGGGAGATAGGCAGTTCTTC,CAWSANLGLAGDRQFF
TRBJ1-2,14,TRBV7-9,.,TRBD1,TGTGCCAGCAGCCTTTCGGGACAGGGCCATGGCTACACCTTC,CASSLSGQGHGYTF
TRBJ1-4,12,TRBV6-5,once,.,TGTGCCAGCAGTTCCAGTAATGAAAAACTGTTTTTT,CASSSSNEKLFF
TRBJ1-6,11,TRBV12-3/TRBV12-4,many,.,TGTGCCAGCAGTTTCTCCAGGGACCTCCACTTT,CASSFSRDLHF
TRBJ1-1,13,TRBV5-1,.,.,TGCGCCAGCAAAGCCGGTAGTGGTACTGAAGCTTTCTTT,CASKAGSGTEAFF
TRBJ2-2,19,TRBV7-2,.,TRBD1,TGTGCCAGCAGCTCCCTGATTTCCGGGACAGGGGTAAACACCGGGGAGCTGTTTTTT,CASSSLISGTGVNTGELFF
TRBJ2-1,15,TRBV28,.,.,TGTGCCAGCAGTTTACTTGGCGGGGTGCACAATGAGCAGTTCTTC,CASSLLGGVHNEQFF
TRBJ2-1,14,TRBV7-3,many,TRBD2,TGTGCCAGCAGCTCCATAGCGGGGGACAATGAGCAGTTCTTC,CASSSIAGDNEQFF
TRBJ1-1,13,TRBV3-1/TRBV3-2,many,.,TGTGCCAGCAGCCAAGATGGCCAAACCGAAGCTTTCTTT,CASSQDGQTEAFF
TRBJ1-1,16,TRBV5-4,.,.,TGTGCCAGCAGCTTGGCGGGGCGGGGGGCGAACACTGAAGCTTTCTTT,CASSLAGRGANTEAFF
TRBJ2-7,15,TRBV9,.,.,TGTGCCAGCAGCGTAGGTCCTATTGATAACTACGAGCAGTACTTC,CASSVGPIDNYEQYF
TRBJ2-3,14,TRBV15,.,TRBD2,TGTGCCACCAGCCGGGACTACAGCACAGATACGCAGTATTTT,CATSRDYSTDTQYF
TRBJ2-2,13,TRBV6-6,.,.,TGTGCCAGCAGTCCAGGATTCTACGGGGAGCTGTTTTTT,CASSPGFYGELFF
TRBJ1-2,12,TRBV5-5,.,.,TGTGCCAGCAGCCCTCTGGACAATGGCTACACCTTC,CASSPLDNGYTF
TRBJ2-2,14,TRBV6-6,once,TRBD1,TGTGCCAGCACTGACAGGGAAAACACCGGGGAGCTGTTTTTT,CASTDRENTGELFF
TRBJ2-1,15,TRBV7-2,few,.,TGTGCCAGCAGCGCCCAAAGCGGAGGATACAATGAGCAGTTCTTC,CASSAQSGGYNEQFF